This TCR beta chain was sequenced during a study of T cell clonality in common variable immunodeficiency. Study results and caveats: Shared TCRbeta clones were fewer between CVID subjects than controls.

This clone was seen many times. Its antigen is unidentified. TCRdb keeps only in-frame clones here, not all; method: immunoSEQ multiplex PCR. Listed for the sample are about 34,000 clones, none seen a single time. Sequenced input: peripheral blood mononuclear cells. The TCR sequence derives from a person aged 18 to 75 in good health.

CDR3 bases read: TGCGCCAGCAGCTTAAGGACAGGGTACAATGAG. Amino acids: CASSLRTGYNE. Given in full, the CDR3 is CASSLRTGYNEQFF. The J gene is TRBJ2-1, the V gene TRBV5-1; 8 bases match TRBD1. The read halts 3 residues ahead of the CDR3 end, with the missing end drawn from the germline J gene. Germline CDR1 reads SGHRS; CDR2 reads YFSETQ. The CDR3 totals 14 residues. V trimming: 2 bases; J trimming: 4 bases; junction bases outside the gene matches: 2.